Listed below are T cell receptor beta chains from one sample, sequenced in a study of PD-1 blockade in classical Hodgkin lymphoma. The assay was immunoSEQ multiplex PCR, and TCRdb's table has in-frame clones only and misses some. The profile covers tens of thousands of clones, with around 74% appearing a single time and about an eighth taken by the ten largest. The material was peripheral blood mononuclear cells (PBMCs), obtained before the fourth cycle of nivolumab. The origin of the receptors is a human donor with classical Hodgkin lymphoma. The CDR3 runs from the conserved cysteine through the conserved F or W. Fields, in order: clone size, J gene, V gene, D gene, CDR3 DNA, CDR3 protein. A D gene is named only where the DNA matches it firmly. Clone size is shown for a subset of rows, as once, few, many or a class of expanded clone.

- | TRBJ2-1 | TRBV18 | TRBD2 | TGTGCCAGCTCACCGGGGAGGGTCGGGAATGAGCAGTTCTTC | CASSPGRVGNEQFF
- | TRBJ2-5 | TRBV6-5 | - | TGTGCCAGCAGTGTTACAGGGCTGCAAGAGACCCAGTACTTC | CASSVTGLQETQYF
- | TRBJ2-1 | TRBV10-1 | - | TGCGCATATCAGAGCAACGGAGGCAAGAGCTCCTACAATGAGCAGTTCTTC | CAYQSNGGKSSYNEQFF
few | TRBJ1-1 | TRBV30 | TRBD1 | TGTGCCTTGGACAGGGGGAGTGCTGAAGCTTTCTTT | CALDRGSAEAFF
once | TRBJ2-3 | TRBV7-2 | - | TGTGCCAGCAGCTTTACCGACAGAAATTACATCACAGATACGCAGTATTTT | CASSFTDRNYITDTQYF
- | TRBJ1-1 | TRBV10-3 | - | TGTGCCATCAGTGACGGGGATGAAGCTTTCTTT | CAISDGDEAFF
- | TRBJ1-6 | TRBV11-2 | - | TGTGCCAGCAGCTTGGGGGTCCACTATAATTCACCCCTCCACTTT | CASSLGVHYNSPLHF
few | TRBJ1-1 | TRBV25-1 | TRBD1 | TGTGCCAGCAGCCCCACGACAGGGGGTAACACTGAAGCTTTCTTT | CASSPTTGGNTEAFF
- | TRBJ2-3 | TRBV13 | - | TGTGCCAGCAGCGTACCCGGAGCGGCGAGCACAGATACGCAGTATTTT | CASSVPGAASTDTQYF
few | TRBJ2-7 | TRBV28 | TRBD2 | TGTGCCAGCGGGAGGGGGACTAGGGTCCACGAGCAGTACTTC | CASGRGTRVHEQYF
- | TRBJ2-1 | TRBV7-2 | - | TGTGCCAGCAGTTTAGGAGGGTCAGGGATATACAATGAGCAGTTCTTC | CASSLGGSGIYNEQFF
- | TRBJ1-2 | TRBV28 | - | TGTGCCAGCAGTTTAGGGACGTGGGGAGGCTATGGCTACACCTTC | CASSLGTWGGYGYTF
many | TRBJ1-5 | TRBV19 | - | TGTGCCAGTAGCAGACCCGGGATAAGCAATCAGCCCCAGCATTTT | CASSRPGISNQPQHF
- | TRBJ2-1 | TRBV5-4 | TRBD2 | TGTGCCAGCAGCTTGAAAGCGGGAGCCCCCAATGAGCAGTTCTTC | CASSLKAGAPNEQFF
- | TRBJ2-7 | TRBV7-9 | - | TGTGCCAGCAGCTGGGGGTCCTCCACAACCTACGAGCAGTACTTC | CASSWGSSTTYEQYF
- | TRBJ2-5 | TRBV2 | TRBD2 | TGTGCCAGCAGCAGACTAGCGGGAGCAGGAGAGACCCAGTACTTC | CASSRLAGAGETQYF
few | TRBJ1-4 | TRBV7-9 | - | TGTGCCAGCAGCTCCCGGGGGGGCGTGAATGAAAAACTGTTTTTT | CASSSRGGVNEKLFF
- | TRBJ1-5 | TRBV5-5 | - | TGTGCCAGCAGCCCTTTGGGGGCAGATCAGCCCCAGCATTTT | CASSPLGADQPQHF
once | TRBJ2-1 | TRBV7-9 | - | TGTGCCAGCAGTTTCGGGATCAATGAGCAGTTCTTC | CASSFGINEQFF
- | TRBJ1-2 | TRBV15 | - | TGTGCCACCAGCATGGGAGCTACACCCCTTCGGGGCTACACCTTC | CATSMGATPLRGYTF
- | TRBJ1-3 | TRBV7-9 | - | TGTGCCAGCAGCTTACAGGCGTTCTCTGGAAACACCATATATTTT | CASSLQAFSGNTIYF
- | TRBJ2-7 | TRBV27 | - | TGTGCCAGCAGTTTACGGGGGCCGTATTCCTACGAGCAGTACTTC | CASSLRGPYSYEQYF
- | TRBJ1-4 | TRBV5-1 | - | TGCGCCAGCAGCTTGGGGGACGGCAGTGGGGACCCTAGACTGTTTTTT | CASSLGDGSGDPRLFF
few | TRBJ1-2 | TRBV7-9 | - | TGTGCCAGCAGCGTCGGGACGACGGGCTACACCTTC | CASSVGTTGYTF
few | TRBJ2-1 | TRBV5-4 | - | TGTGCCAGCAGCGGCCCAGGAGCACTTACTGAGCAGTTCTTC | CASSGPGALTEQFF
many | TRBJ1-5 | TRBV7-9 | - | TGTGCCAGCAGTTTGACCGGGGCTGGGGATCAGCCCCAGCATTTT | CASSLTGAGDQPQHF
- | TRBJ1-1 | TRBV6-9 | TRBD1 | TGTGCCAGCATCCAAGGGGACAGATACATCACCTCCCCGGGGGACACTGAAGCTTTCTTT | CASIQGDRYITSPGDTEAFF
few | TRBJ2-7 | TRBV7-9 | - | TGTGCCAGCAGCTTAATGGGGGCAGACTACGAGCAGTACTTC | CASSLMGADYEQYF
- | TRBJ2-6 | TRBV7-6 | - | TGTGCCAGCAGCTTAAGGCCACGGAGCTCTGGGGCCAACGTCCTGACTTTC | CASSLRPRSSGANVLTF
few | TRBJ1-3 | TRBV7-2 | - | TGTGCCAGCAGCCCCCCGGGCTCTGGAAACACCATATATTTT | CASSPPGSGNTIYF
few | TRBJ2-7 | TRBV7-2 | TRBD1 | TGTGCCAGCAGCTTAGAGGGACAGGGTTACGAGCAGTACTTC | CASSLEGQGYEQYF
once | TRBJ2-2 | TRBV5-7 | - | TGTGCCAGCAGCTTTGTAGGAGGCAAACCCACCGGGGAGCTGTTTTTT | CASSFVGGKPTGELFF
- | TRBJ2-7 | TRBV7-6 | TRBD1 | TGTGCCAGCAGCCCAGGCGGACAGGGTGCCTACGAGCAGTACTTC | CASSPGGQGAYEQYF
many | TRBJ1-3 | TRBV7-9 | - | TGTGCCAGCAGCTTAATGGCAGGGGAAAGAAACACCATATATTTT | CASSLMAGERNTIYF
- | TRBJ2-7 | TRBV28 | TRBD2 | TGTGCCACGGACCTAACGGGAGGCGGGTACGAGCAGTACTTC | CATDLTGGGYEQYF
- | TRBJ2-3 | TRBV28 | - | TGTGCCAGCAGTTTTGAGGTGAACACAGATACGCAGTATTTT | CASSFEVNTDTQYF
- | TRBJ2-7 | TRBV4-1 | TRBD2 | TGCGCCAGCAGCCTGGCGGGGGTTCGCGGATCCGAGCAGTACTTC | CASSLAGVRGSEQYF
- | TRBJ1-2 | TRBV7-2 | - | TGTGCAGTCACGGGGCAGGCTAACTATGGCTACACCTTC | CAVTGQANYGYTF
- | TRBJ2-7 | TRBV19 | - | TGTGCCAGTAGCATCGGGGAGGCGATGTACGAGCAGTACTTC | CASSIGEAMYEQYF
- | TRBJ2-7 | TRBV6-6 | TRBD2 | TGTGCCAGCAGTTACCGGGGACTAACCTACGAGCAGTACTTC | CASSYRGLTYEQYF
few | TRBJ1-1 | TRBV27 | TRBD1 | TGTGCCAGCAGGGAGGGGGCTTACTCCACTGAAGCTTTCTTT | CASREGAYSTEAFF
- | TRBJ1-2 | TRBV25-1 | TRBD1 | TGTGCCAGCTCACAGGGGGAGCGCTACACCTTC | CASSQGERYTF
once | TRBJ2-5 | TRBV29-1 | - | TGCAGCTCCCGGGGGCTAGCGACGGAGACCCAGTACTTC | CSSRGLATETQYF
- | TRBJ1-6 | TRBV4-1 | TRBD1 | TGCGCCAGCAGCCGCGTCGGGACAGTTTATAATTCACCCCTCCACTTT | CASSRVGTVYNSPLHF
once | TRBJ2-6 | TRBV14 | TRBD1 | TGTGCCAGCAGCCCCGGGACAGGGTGGGCAGGGGCCAACGTCCTGACTTTC | CASSPGTGWAGANVLTF
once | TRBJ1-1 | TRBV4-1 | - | TGCGCCAGCAGCCACATAGGGAGGGTAGTAGGCACTGAAGCTTTCTTT | CASSHIGRVVGTEAFF
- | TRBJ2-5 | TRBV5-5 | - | TGTGCCAGCAGCTTGGCCGTGGAATCGGGGACCCAGTACTTC | CASSLAVESGTQYF
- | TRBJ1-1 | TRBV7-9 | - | TGTGCCAGCAGTTTGAGGGGAACTGAAGCTTTCTTT | CASSLRGTEAFF
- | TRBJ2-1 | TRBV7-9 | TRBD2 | TGTGCCAGCAGCTTAGCCGACAGCGGGAGGGCCAGCTACAATGAGCAGTTCTTC | CASSLADSGRASYNEQFF
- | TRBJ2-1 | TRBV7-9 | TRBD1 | TGTGCCAGCAGCCCCGGGACAGGGGGCTACAATGAGCAGTTCTTC | CASSPGTGGYNEQFF
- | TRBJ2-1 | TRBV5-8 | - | TGTGCCAGCAGCTTGAGCGATAGTGAGCAGTTCTTC | CASSLSDSEQFF
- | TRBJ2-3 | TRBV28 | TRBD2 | TGTGCCAGCAGTTTGGCGGGAGGGCCTACGCAGTATTTT | CASSLAGGPTQYF
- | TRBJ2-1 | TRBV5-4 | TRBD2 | TGTGCCAGCAGCTTGGTGGGAGGGGCGAGCGATGAGCAGTTCTTC | CASSLVGGASDEQFF